This TCR beta chain was identified during a study of vaccination effects on CD4 cells after COVID-19 (dated by TCRdb to between 2021 and 2024). The study in broad terms: In the ViraFEST assay, PBMC were stimulated with viral peptide pools, and antigen-specific CD4+ T cell clonotypes were then identified by expansion using TCR sequencing. The study compared SARS-CoV-2 spike-specific CD4+ TCR repertoires before and after mRNA vaccination in COVID-19 convalescent patients and infection-naive vaccine recipients. Cultures from other donors in the study were sequenced using the Oncomine TCR Beta short-read assay on an Illumina iSeq 100. Post-vaccine samples across the study were collected a median of 72 days after the second dose, with a range of 14 to 241. The full study included around ten COVID-19 convalescent patients and several SARS-CoV-2-naive healthy vaccine recipients. About 2.2 million PBMC per well were cultured in IMDM with 5% human AB serum, roughly 10 IU/ml IL-2 and gentamicin, plus 10 ug/ml peptides. The paper as a whole reports these results and caveats: At late post-vaccination timepoints, both infection-induced and vaccine-induced clones showed marked clonal contraction, consistent with waning T cell responses. Only a small number of convalescent patients were included, and no early post-infection timepoints were available, which limited the study. In healthy vaccine recipients, vaccine-induced clones were almost all SARS-CoV-2 mono-reactive, with only 1 of 255 being cross-reactive with common cold coronaviruses.

Concerning this clone itself: Its antigen remains undetermined. Qualities for individual bases were not recorded, and no much larger clone is one base off.

The CDR1 and CDR2 encoded by the germline V gene (reference sequence) are LNHDA and SQIVND. The CDR3 holds 13 amino acids from the cysteine to the phenylalanine. The CDR3 DNA has 39 bases and is translated from base 1. V lost 3 bases and J lost 1 base; the stretch between them is 6 bases long. After around 10 days of culture, CD4+ T cells were isolated with the EasySep CD4+ T cell isolation kit. Each participant received two doses of an mRNA SARS-CoV-2 vaccine, either BNT162b2 or mRNA-1273. Healthy vaccine recipients had no prior SARS-CoV-2 infection, confirmed by negative nucleocapsid antibodies before and after vaccination. On days 3 and 7, half of the culture medium was replaced with fresh IL-2-containing medium. Unless otherwise noted, each peptide stimulation condition was cultured in triplicate wells. PBMC were separated from whole blood using Ficoll-Paque Plus gradient centrifugation and were then either cryopreserved at -140C or used fresh. The QIAamp micro DNA kit was used to extract genomic DNA from the cultured CD4+ T cells.

The library was generated by the immunoSEQ multiplex PCR assay. DNA from the CD4+ T cells that had been cultured and isolated underwent TCR beta CDR3 sequencing. Concerning the study's data processing: Non-productive TCR sequences were discarded, and reads were trimmed to the CDR3 region, with only CDR3s of 7 or more amino acids retained. Antigen-specific clonotypes were identified with the MANAFEST web app by comparing expansion in peptide wells against reference cultures. To count as positive, a clone had to show expansion at FDR<0.05 compared with the reference and with all other wells, an odds ratio above 5, and a frequency above 0.1% in two replicate wells. Cross-reactive clonotypes were defined as significantly expanded in SARS-CoV-2 spike wells and in at least one common cold coronavirus spike condition. CDR3 similarity was assessed by Levenshtein distance with the stringdist R package, and unrooted trees were built with ape in R 3.6.1. This immuneACCESS table, as held by TCRdb, lists in-frame sequences with V and J called but not all clones. Of the missing ones, under half trace to an unresolved V gene in checked studies; the others have no known cause. The V and J calls and clone size were taken over from that table, and D and trimming were inferred from the DNA. The sample contains around 62,000 clones, around 70% of them found a single time. The ten largest clones take up under 2.5% of the sample.

This TCR was recovered from a human donor who received a COVID-19 vaccine. This specimen consisted of CD4+ T cells from PBMCs cultured without peptide, obtained after COVID-19 vaccination. The V and J segments used are TRBV19 and TRBJ1-2; TRBD1 is a possible D gene, resting on 5 matching bases. The DNA sequence is TGTGCCAGTAGTATCAGGGATAACTATGGCTACACCTTC. Its protein is CASSIRDNYGYTF.